The 25 T cell receptor beta chains presented below share a single source sample, sequenced in a study of monozygotic twins with inflammatory bowel disease. TCRdb re-called the 5' RACE reads and gives one entry per CDR3 protein, without DNA. The clone table shows around 400,000 distinct CDR3 sequences, with the ten largest holding approximately 2.3%. Sequencing input: blood. These receptors were collected from a human donor with ulcerative colitis or Crohn's disease, or a healthy co-twin of an affected twin (not recorded which).

The genes are TRBV4-1 and TRBJ2-3. Germline V gene data show CDR1 as MGHRA and CDR2 as YSYEKL. The CDR3 consists of 14 residues. CDR3 protein: CASSEDQVTDTQYF.

CDR3 residues: CASKPGGVQPQHF. The chain is built from TRBV2 and TRBJ1-5; the D call of TRBD1 rests on TCRdb alone, since no DNA is present to check it. CDR1 is SNHLY, CDR2 FYNNEI, per germline. CDR3 length equals 13 residues.

The chain employs TRBV19 and TRBJ2-1; TCRdb selects TRBD2, and the lack of DNA leaves this call unchecked. CDR3 length equals 15 residues. Germline assignment: CDR1 LNHDA and CDR2 SQIVND (reference sequence). The CDR3 reads CASSIARTSYNEQFF.

The rearrangement links TRBV12-5 to TRBJ1-1. The CDR3 sequence is 13 residues long. The germline CDR1 and CDR2 sequences are LGHNT and FRNRAP. The CDR3 protein is CATSAASNTEAFF. Looking up the rest from reference TRBV12-5 and TRBJ1-1 gives the full variable domain: DARVTQTPRHKVTEMGQEVTMRCQPILGHNTVFWYRQTMMQGLELLAYFRNRAPLDDSGMPKDRFSAEMPDATLATLKIQPSEPRDSAVYFCATSAASNTEAFFGQGTRLTVV.

The chain links TRBV11-2 to TRBJ1-1. CDR1 SGHAT and CDR2 FQNNGV come from the germline V gene. The CDR3 is 14 residues long. The CDR3 protein is CASSLRMMNTEAFF.

The rearrangement uses TRBV6-5 and TRBJ2-3; no DNA is available, so the TRBD1 call from TCRdb remains unchecked. Germline loops: CDR1 MNHEY, CDR2 SVGAGI. There are 16 residues in the CDR3. This chain's CDR3 is CASSYYPRSPEDTQYF.

The chain is built from TRBV6-5 and TRBJ1-1; lacking DNA, the TRBD1 call made by TCRdb goes unchecked. The CDR3 spans 15 residues. Germline V lookup: CDR1 MNHEY, CDR2 SVGAGI. The CDR3 is CASSYYPGANTEAFF.

The rearrangement links TRBV5-1 to TRBJ2-6; with no DNA, the TCRdb D assignment of TRBD2 cannot be verified. The CDR3 covers 18 residues. Looked up from germline, CDR1 is SGHRS and CDR2 is YFSETQ. This chain's CDR3 is CASSFGTSGVSGANVLTF.

V is TRBV3-1 and J is TRBJ2-1; the TCRdb call, TRBD1, lacks DNA for checking. Germline assignment: CDR1 LGHDT and CDR2 YNNKEL (reference sequence). The CDR3 has 15 residues. The CDR3 reads CASSQDRGLSNEQFF.

The chain joins TRBV18 to TRBJ2-3; TCRdb picks TRBD1, but there is no DNA to check that call. Germline loops: CDR1 KGHSH, CDR2 LQKENI. This CDR3 has 16 amino acids. The chain's CDR3 is CASSPRGRVGTDTQYF.

This chain links TRBV30 with TRBJ1-5. CDR3 length: 12 amino acids. Germline V gene sequence: CDR1 GTSNPN, CDR2 SVGIG (reference sequence). This CDR3 is CAWSVDHQPQHF.

The chain joins TRBV5-1 to TRBJ2-5; TCRdb calls TRBD1, which cannot be checked without DNA. The CDR3 contains 15 residues. Germline V gene lookup returns CDR1 SGHRS and CDR2 YFSETQ. The CDR3 spells CASSPGVGFQETQYF.

The V and J genes are TRBV20-1 and TRBJ2-2; the TCRdb D gene call, TRBD2, has no DNA to confirm it. Germline V lookup: CDR1 DFQATT, CDR2 SNEGSKA (reference sequence). The CDR3 spans 17 residues. The CDR3 sequence is CSAVRLAGGFGTGELFF.

The J gene is TRBJ2-1, the V gene TRBV5-1; with no DNA, the TCRdb D assignment of TRBD2 cannot be verified. This CDR3 spans 15 amino acids. Germline V gene lookup returns CDR1 SGHRS and CDR2 YFSETQ. This CDR3 is CASSLALAGVSEQFF.

CDR3 sequence: CSVEGEREGGREQFF. The V and J genes are TRBV29-1 and TRBJ2-1; the D call of TRBD2 rests on TCRdb alone, since no DNA is present to check it. The CDR3 has 15 amino acids. The germline CDR1 and CDR2 sequences are SQVTM and ANQGSEA.

The V and J genes are TRBV20-1 and TRBJ2-7; TCRdb names TRBD1, which stays unverified in the absence of DNA. There are 12 residues in the CDR3. The V gene's germline CDR1 is DFQATT and CDR2 SNEGSKA (reference sequence). This chain's CDR3 is CSAAGTGGEQYF.

The J gene is TRBJ2-7, the V gene TRBV4-1; TCRdb designates TRBD1, a call that cannot be tested without DNA. Germline V gene data show CDR1 as MGHRA and CDR2 as YSYEKL. The CDR3 spans 18 residues. The CDR3 loop is CASSQERGRAVPSYEQYF.

The chain joins TRBV18 to TRBJ1-5; TCRdb's D gene call, TRBD1, goes unchecked for lack of DNA. Germline CDR1 KGHSH, CDR2 LQKENI. This CDR3 region has 15 residues. The CDR3 region is CASSPGGDGNQPQHF.

The genes are TRBV19 and TRBJ2-1. Germline V gene sequence: CDR1 LNHDA, CDR2 SQIVND (reference sequence). The CDR3 has 12 residues. This CDR3 reads CASSQSVGEQFF.

The V and J genes are TRBV5-1 and TRBJ1-2; TCRdb's D gene call, TRBD1, goes unchecked for lack of DNA. The CDR3 has 15 amino acids. The germline CDR1 and CDR2 sequences are SGHRS and YFSETQ. Here the CDR3 reads CASRSGQGALYGYTF.

The chain links TRBV4-3 to TRBJ1-2; TCRdb designates TRBD1, a call that cannot be tested without DNA. Germline V gene sequence: CDR1 LGHNA, CDR2 YSLEER. This CDR3 spans 13 amino acids. The chain's CDR3 is CASSQGGTYGYTF.

CDR3 sequence reads: CASRGTSIEQYF. The chain carries TRBV6-2 or TRBV6-3 and TRBJ2-7; TCRdb indicates TRBD2, and absent DNA this call remains unverified. In germline, CDR1 is MNHEY, CDR2 SVGEGT. The CDR3 contains 12 residues.

The V and J genes are TRBV25-1 and TRBJ2-5; the D gene TCRdb calls, TRBD2, cannot be checked with no DNA. Germline CDR1 and CDR2: MGHDK and SYGVNS. CDR3 size: 15 residues. CDR3 sequence reads: CASSEPGPGGETQYF.

The chain links TRBV29-1 to TRBJ2-5; TCRdb's D call of TRBD1 is untestable without DNA. The CDR3 consists of 12 residues. Germline lookup yields CDR1 SQVTM and CDR2 ANQGSEA. CDR3 region: CSVDDRGETQYF.

This rearrangement joins TRBV3-1 to TRBJ2-7; the D call from TCRdb, TRBD1, cannot be confirmed without DNA. The CDR3 extends over 14 amino acids. Germline V gene sequence: CDR1 LGHDT, CDR2 YNNKEL (reference sequence). CDR3 amino acids: CASSQAVREYEQYF.